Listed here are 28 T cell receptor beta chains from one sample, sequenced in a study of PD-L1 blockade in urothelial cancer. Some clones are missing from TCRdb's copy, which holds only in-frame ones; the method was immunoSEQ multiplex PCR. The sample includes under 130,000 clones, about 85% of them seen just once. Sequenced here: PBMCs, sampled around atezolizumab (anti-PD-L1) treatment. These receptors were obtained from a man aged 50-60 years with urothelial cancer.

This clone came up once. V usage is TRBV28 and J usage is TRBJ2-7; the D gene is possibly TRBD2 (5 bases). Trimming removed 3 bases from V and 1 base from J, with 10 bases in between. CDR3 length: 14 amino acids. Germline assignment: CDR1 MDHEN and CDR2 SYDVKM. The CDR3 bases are TGTGCCAGCAGTTTCGGAGGAAAATCCTACGAGCAGTACTTC. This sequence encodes CASSFGGKSYEQYF.

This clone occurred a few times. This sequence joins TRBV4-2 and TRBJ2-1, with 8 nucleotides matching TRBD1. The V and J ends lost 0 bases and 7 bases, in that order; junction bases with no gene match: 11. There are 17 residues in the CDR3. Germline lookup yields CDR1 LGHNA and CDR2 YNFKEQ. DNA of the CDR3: TGTGCCAGCAGCCAAGAGCGGGGACAGGCAACGGGGAATGAGCAGTTCTTC. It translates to CASSQERGQATGNEQFF.

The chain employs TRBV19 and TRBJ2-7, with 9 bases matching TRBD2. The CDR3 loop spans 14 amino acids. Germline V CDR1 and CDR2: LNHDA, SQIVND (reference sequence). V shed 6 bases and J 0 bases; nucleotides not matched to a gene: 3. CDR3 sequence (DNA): TGTGCCAGTAGCCTAGCGGGATCCTCCTACGAGCAGTACTTC. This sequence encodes CASSLAGSSYEQYF.

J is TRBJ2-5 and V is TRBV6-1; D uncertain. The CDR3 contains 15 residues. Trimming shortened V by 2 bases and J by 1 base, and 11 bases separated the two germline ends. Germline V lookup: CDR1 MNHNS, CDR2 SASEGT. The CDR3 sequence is CASSEFYQRQETQYF. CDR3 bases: TGTGCCAGCAGTGAATTCTACCAACGCCAAGAGACCCAGTACTTC.

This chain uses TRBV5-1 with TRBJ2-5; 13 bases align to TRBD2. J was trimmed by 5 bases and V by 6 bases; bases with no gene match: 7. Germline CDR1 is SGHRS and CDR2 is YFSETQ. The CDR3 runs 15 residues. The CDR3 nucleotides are TGCGCCAGCACACTAGCGGGAGGGGAAACGGAGACCCAGTACTTC. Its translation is CASTLAGGETETQYF.

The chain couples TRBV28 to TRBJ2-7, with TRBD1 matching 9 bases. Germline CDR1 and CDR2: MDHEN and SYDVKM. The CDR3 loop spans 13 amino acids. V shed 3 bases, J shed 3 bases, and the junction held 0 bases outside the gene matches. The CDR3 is CASSLTGGYEQYF. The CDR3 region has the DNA TGTGCCAGCAGTTTGACAGGGGGCTACGAGCAGTACTTC.

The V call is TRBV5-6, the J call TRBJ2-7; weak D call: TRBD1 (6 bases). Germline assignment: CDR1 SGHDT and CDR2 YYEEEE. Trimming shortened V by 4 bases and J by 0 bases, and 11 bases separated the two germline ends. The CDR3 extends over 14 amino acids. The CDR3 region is CASSRDTRSYEQYF. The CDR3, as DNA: TGTGCCAGCAGCCGGGACACGCGCTCCTACGAGCAGTACTTC.

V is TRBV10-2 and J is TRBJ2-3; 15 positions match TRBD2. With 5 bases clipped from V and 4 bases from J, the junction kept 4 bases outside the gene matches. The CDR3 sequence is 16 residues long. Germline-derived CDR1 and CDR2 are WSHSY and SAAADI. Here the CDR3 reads CASSRTSGRAADTQYF. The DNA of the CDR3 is TGCGCCAGCAGTCGGACTAGCGGGAGGGCGGCAGATACGCAGTATTTT.

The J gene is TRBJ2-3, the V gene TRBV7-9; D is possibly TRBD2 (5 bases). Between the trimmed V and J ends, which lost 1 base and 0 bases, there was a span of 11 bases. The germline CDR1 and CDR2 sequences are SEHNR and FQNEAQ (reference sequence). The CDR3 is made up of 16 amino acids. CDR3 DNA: TGTGCCAGCAGCTTAGGGGCGACTACTAGCACAGATACGCAGTATTTT. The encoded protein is CASSLGATTSTDTQYF. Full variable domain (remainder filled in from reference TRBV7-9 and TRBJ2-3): DTGVSQNPRHKITKRGQNVTFRCDPISEHNRLYWYRQTLGQGPEFLTYFQNEAQLEKSRLLSDRFSAERPKGSFSTLEIQRTEQGDSAMYLCASSLGATTSTDTQYFGPGTRLTVL.

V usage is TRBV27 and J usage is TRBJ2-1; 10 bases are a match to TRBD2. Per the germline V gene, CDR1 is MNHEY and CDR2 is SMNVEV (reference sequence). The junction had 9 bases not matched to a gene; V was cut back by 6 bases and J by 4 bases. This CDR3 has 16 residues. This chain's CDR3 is CASRNPAGGLYNEQFF. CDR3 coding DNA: TGTGCCAGCAGAAACCCAGCGGGAGGGCTATACAATGAGCAGTTCTTC.

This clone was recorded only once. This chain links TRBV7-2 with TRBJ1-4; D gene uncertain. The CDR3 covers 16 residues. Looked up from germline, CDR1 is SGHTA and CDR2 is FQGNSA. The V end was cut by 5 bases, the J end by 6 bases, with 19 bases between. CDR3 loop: CASSPETTSKDEKLFF. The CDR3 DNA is TGTGCCAGCAGCCCCGAGACGACAAGTAAAGATGAAAAACTGTTTTTT.

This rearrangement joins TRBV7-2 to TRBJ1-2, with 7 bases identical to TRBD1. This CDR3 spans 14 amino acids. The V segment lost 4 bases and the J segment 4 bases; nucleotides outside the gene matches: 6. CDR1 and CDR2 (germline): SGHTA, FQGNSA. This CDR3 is CASSSIQGPYGYTF. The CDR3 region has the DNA TGTGCCAGCAGCTCTATACAGGGGCCCTATGGCTACACCTTC.

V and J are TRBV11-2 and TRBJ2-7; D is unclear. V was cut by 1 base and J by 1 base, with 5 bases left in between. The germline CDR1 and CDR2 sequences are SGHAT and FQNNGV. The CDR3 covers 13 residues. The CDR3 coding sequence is TGTGCCAGCAGCTTAGTACAGTCCTACGAGCAGTACTTC. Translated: CASSLVQSYEQYF.

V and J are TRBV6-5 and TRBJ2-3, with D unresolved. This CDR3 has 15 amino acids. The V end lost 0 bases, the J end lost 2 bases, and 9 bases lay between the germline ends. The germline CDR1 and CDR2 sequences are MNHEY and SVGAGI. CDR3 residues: CASSYSGRLTDTQYF. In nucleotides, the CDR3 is TGTGCCAGCAGTTACTCAGGCAGACTCACAGATACGCAGTATTTT.

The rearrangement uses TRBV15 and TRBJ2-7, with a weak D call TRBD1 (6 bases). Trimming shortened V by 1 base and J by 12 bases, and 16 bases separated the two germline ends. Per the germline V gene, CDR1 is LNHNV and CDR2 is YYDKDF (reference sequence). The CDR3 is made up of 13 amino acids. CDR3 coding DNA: TGTGCCACCAGCAGAGGGGGGCTAGTGAACTCGTACTTC. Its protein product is CATSRGGLVNSYF.

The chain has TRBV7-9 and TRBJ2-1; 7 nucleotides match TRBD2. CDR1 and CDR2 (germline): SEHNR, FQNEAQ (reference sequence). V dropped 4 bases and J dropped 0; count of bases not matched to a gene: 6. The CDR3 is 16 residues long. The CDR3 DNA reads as TGTGCCAGCAGCTATAGCGGGCCCCCCTCCTACAATGAGCAGTTCTTC. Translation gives CASSYSGPPSYNEQFF.

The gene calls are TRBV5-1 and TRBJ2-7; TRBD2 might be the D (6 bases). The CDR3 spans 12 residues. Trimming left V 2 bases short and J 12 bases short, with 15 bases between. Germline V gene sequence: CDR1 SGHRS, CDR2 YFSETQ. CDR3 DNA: TGCGCCAGCAGCTTTTGGGGGGAGTACTCGTACTTC. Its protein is CASSFWGEYSYF. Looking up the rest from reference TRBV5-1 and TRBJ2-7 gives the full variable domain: KAGVTQTPRYLIKTRGQQVTLSCSPISGHRSVSWYQQTPGQGLQFLFEYFSETQRNKGNFPGRFSGRQFSNSRSEMNVSTLELGDSALYLCASSFWGEYSYFGPGTRLTVT.

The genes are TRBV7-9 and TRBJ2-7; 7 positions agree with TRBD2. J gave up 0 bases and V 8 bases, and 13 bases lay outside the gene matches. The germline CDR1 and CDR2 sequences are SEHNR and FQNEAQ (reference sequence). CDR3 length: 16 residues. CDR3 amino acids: CASGLGALANSYEQYF. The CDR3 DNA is TGTGCCAGCGGGCTCGGAGCACTAGCGAACTCCTACGAGCAGTACTTC.

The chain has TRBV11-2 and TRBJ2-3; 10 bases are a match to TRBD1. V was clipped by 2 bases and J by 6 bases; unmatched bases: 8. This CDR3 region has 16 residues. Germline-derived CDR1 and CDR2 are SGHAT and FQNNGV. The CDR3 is CASSLKTTGGSDTQYF. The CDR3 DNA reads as TGTGCCAGCAGCTTAAAAACGACAGGGGGCTCGGATACGCAGTATTTT.

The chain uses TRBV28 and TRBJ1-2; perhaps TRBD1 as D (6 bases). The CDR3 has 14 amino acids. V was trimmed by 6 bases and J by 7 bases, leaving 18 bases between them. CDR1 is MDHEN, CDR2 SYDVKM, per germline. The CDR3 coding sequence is TGTGCCAGCAGCAAAATTGGGGGCGTGGGTGGCTACACCTTC. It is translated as CASSKIGGVGGYTF.

As DNA, the CDR3 is TGCGCCAGCAGCTGGAGCGGGACTAGCACAGATACGCAGTATTTT. Protein sequence: CASSWSGTSTDTQYF. The V and J genes are TRBV5-1 and TRBJ2-3, with TRBD2 matching 7 bases. CDR1 is SGHRS and CDR2 is YFSETQ in the germline V gene. The CDR3 is 15 amino acids. Germline trimming cut 3 bases from V and 0 bases from J; bases unmatched to any gene: 4.

Written as DNA, the CDR3 is TGTGCCAGCAGTTTCTGGAAGGGGAACTATGGCTACACCTTC. Protein: CASSFWKGNYGYTF. The rearrangement uses TRBV6-5 and TRBJ1-2; D is possibly TRBD1 (5 bases). V shed 4 bases and J shed 2 bases, with 11 bases lying between them. The length of the CDR3 is 14 residues. The germline gives CDR1 MNHEY, CDR2 SVGAGI.

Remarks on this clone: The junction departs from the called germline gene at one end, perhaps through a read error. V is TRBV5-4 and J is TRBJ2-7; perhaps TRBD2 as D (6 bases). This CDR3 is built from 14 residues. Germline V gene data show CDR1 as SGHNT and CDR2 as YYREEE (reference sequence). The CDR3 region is CASSLEPAGYEQYF. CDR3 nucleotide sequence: TGTGCCAGCAGTTTGGAGCCTGCGGGGTACGAGCAGTACTTC.

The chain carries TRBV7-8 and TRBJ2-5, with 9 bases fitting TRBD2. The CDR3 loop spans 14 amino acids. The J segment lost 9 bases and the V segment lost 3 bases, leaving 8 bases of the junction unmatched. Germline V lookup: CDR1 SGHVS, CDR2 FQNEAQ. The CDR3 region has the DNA TGTGCCAGCAGCTTGGGTAGCGGGAGCAGGGCCCAGTACTTC. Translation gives CASSLGSGSRAQYF.

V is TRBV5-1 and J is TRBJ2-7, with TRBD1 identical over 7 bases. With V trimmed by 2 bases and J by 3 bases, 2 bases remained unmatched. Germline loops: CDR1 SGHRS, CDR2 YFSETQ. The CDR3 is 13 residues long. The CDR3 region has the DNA TGCGCCAGCAGCTTCGGACAGGACTACGAGCAGTACTTC. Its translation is CASSFGQDYEQYF.

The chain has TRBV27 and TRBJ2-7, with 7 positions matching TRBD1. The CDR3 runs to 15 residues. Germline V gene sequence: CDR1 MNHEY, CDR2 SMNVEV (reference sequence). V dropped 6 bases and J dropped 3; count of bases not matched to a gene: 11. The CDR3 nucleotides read TGTGCCAGCAGCCTAACAGGGGCCGGGGACTACGAGCAGTACTTC. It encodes CASSLTGAGDYEQYF.

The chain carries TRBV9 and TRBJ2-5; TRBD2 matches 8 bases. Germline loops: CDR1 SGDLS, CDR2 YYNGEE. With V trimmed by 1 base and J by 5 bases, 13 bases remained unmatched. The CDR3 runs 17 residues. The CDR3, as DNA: TGTGCCAGCAGCGTAAAGTCTAGCGGGCCGGGCCGGGAGACCCAGTACTTC. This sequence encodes CASSVKSSGPGRETQYF.

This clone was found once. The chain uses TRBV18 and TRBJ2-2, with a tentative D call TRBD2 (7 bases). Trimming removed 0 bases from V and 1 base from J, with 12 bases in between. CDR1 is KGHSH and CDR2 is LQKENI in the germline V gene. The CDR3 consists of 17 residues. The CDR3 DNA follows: TGTGCCAGCTCACCACCCCTCGGGGGGCAGAACACCGGGGAGCTGTTTTTT. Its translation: CASSPPLGGQNTGELFF.